A selection of T cell receptor beta chains follows, all from one sample in a study of early T cells in non-severe SARS-CoV-2 infection. TCRdb called the 5' RACE reads again in MiXCR, with one record for every CDR3 protein. The profile shows 45,000 to 50,000 distinct CDR3 sequences, over 5% of them singletons. The sample here was whole blood, taken at baseline. These receptors all come from an adult who was a healthcare worker with PCR-confirmed SARS-CoV-2 infection or an uninfected control (not recorded which). The CDR3 runs from the conserved cysteine through the conserved F or W. A D gene is named only where the DNA matches it firmly. The size entry is marked missing in some rows and otherwise reads once, few, many or a size class.

TRBJ1-3	TRBV6-6	NA	NA	TGTGCCAGCAGTTACGACTGGGCGGGCACCATATATTTT	CASSYDWAGTIYF
TRBJ2-3	TRBV10-3	many	NA	TGTGCCATCAGGGGGGACACCTCAGATACGCAGTATTTT	CAIRGDTSDTQYF
TRBJ1-3	TRBV21-1	few	NA	TGTGCCAGCAGCAAACAGGAACAGGGGATACTTCGGAACACCATATATTTT	CASSKQEQGILRNTIYF
TRBJ2-1	TRBV2	many	TRBD2	TGTGCCAGCAGGCCGGGGACTAGCGGACACAATGAGCAGTTCTTC	CASRPGTSGHNEQFF
TRBJ2-1	TRBV7-2	few	TRBD2	TGTGCCAGCAGCTCGGGACTAGACCCCCATGAGCAGTTCTTC	CASSSGLDPHEQFF
TRBJ2-3	TRBV29-1	many	TRBD2	TGCAGCGTTGCGACGGGAGGGTTGGATACGCAGTATTTT	CSVATGGLDTQYF
TRBJ2-3	TRBV19	many	NA	TGTGCCAGTATGGCGGAAACTAGCACAGATACGCAGTATTTT	CASMAETSTDTQYF
TRBJ2-2	TRBV20-1	few	TRBD2	TGCAGTGCTAGGGTAGCGGGAGGCAACACCGGGGAGCTGTTTTTT	CSARVAGGNTGELFF
TRBJ1-1	TRBV25-1	NA	NA	TGTGCCAGCAGTCCCGCGGGCAGGGGAACTGAAGCTTTCTTT	CASSPAGRGTEAFF
TRBJ2-7	TRBV6-1	few	NA	TGTGCCAGCAGCCTCTATGGGGAACAGGCAAACGAGCAGTACTTC	CASSLYGEQANEQYF
TRBJ2-5	TRBV5-5	once	NA	TGTGCCAGCAGCTCCGGCCCCGCGACCCAGTACTTC	CASSSGPATQYF
TRBJ1-2	TRBV6-1	many	TRBD1	TGTGCCAGCAGCCCCCCATCCGGCGGGACAGGGGGAAACTATGGCTACACCTTC	CASSPPSGGTGGNYGYTF
TRBJ2-3	TRBV29-1	many	NA	TGCAGCGTTGATGTGGGGCGCACAGATACGCAGTATTTT	CSVDVGRTDTQYF
TRBJ2-7	TRBV29-1	NA	NA	TGCAACGAAGGGGCTTCCTACGAGCAGTACTTC	CNEGASYEQYF
TRBJ2-5	TRBV28	many	NA	TGTGCCAGCAGTCTCCCAGGGGGGACGACCCAGTACTTC	CASSLPGGTTQYF
TRBJ2-2	TRBV28	many	TRBD1	TGTGCCAGCAGTTTAGAGACAGGGATCGCCGGGGAGCTGTTTTTT	CASSLETGIAGELFF
TRBJ2-3	TRBV29-1	NA	NA	TGCAGCGGCGGGTCGGATACGCAGTATTTT	CSGGSDTQYF
TRBJ2-7	TRBV6-6	few	NA	TGTGCCAGCAGTTCGTACAGGGAGTCCTACGAGCAGTACTTC	CASSSYRESYEQYF
TRBJ2-1	TRBV7-2	few	NA	TGTGCCAGCAGCCAACGAGCACCTCCGGTTAGGTATGAGCAGTTCTTC	CASSQRAPPVRYEQFF
TRBJ1-3	TRBV28	few	NA	TGTGCCAGCAGTCCCAGGGTTTCTGGAAACACCATATATTTT	CASSPRVSGNTIYF
TRBJ2-3	TRBV5-5	NA	NA	TGTGCCAGCAGCTTGGAGGGCAGCACAGATACGCAGTATTTT	CASSLEGSTDTQYF
TRBJ1-1	TRBV5-1	NA	NA	TGCGCCAGCAGCTTGGAGGGGTCGAAAACTGAAGCTTTCTTT	CASSLEGSKTEAFF
TRBJ2-7	TRBV19	many	NA	TGTGCCAGTAGAAAAACAGCCGGCGAGCAGTACTTC	CASRKTAGEQYF
TRBJ2-5	TRBV23-1	many	TRBD1	TGCGCCAGCAGTCAGTGGGGGCAGGGGGTGGAGACCCAGTACTTC	CASSQWGQGVETQYF
TRBJ2-3	TRBV6-6	many	NA	TGTGCCAGCAGTATGAGAGAGACAGATACGCAGTATTTT	CASSMRETDTQYF
TRBJ2-7	TRBV4-3	few	TRBD2	TGCGCCAGCAGCCAAGAGTCGGGACTAGCGGGGGAGCAGTACTTC	CASSQESGLAGEQYF
TRBJ2-3	TRBV10-2	NA	TRBD2	TGCGCCACGTTGGGCGGGAGGGTCGAAGATACGCAGTATTTT	CATLGGRVEDTQYF
TRBJ2-1	TRBV11-2	few	TRBD2	TGTGCCAGCAGCGCGGGACTAGGGGGGGCCAATGAGCAGTTCTTC	CASSAGLGGANEQFF
TRBJ2-7	TRBV7-2	many	NA	TGTGCCAGCTCCGGGACCCCCTACGAGCAGTACTTC	CASSGTPYEQYF
TRBJ2-3	TRBV7-3	many	TRBD2	TGTGCCAGCAGCTTAACGGGACTAGCGGGAGATACGCAGTATTTT	CASSLTGLAGDTQYF
TRBJ2-5	TRBV5-1	few	NA	TGCGCCAGCAGCTTGGTTCTAGAGACCCAGTACTTC	CASSLVLETQYF
TRBJ2-5	TRBV20-1	few	NA	TGCAGTGCTAGCGGGAGAACTCCAGAGACCCAGTACTTC	CSASGRTPETQYF
TRBJ2-7	TRBV7-6	many	NA	TGTGCCAGCAGCCCCAACAGGCAAATCTACGAGCAGTACTTC	CASSPNRQIYEQYF
TRBJ2-1	TRBV20-1	many	TRBD1	TGCAGTGCTAGGCGACAGGGGGGATCGGTCAATGAGCAGTTCTTC	CSARRQGGSVNEQFF
TRBJ1-1	TRBV20-1	many	NA	TGCAGTGCTAGAGATATAGGGGCGGGAACTGAAGCTTTCTTT	CSARDIGAGTEAFF
TRBJ2-5	TRBV11-3	NA	NA	TGTGCCAGCAGCTTAGGTTCGGTTAAGGGGGAGCGAGAGACCCAGTACTTC	CASSLGSVKGERETQYF
TRBJ1-1	TRBV13	few	TRBD1	TGTGCCAGCAGCCCCCAATCGGGACAGGGCCATGAAGCTTTCTTT	CASSPQSGQGHEAFF
TRBJ2-5	TRBV7-2	many	TRBD1	TGTGCCAGCAGCATAAGGCAGGGGGCAGAGACCCAGTACTTC	CASSIRQGAETQYF
TRBJ2-7	TRBV20-1	many	TRBD2	TGCAGTGAGGTGAGACTAGCCGCACCCTACGAGCAGTACTTC	CSEVRLAAPYEQYF
TRBJ2-3	TRBV7-3	few	TRBD2	TGTGCCAGCAGCTTCGGGACTAGCGGCGCAGATACGCAGTATTTT	CASSFGTSGADTQYF
TRBJ2-1	TRBV10-1	NA	TRBD2	TGCGCCAGCAGTGGTGGACTAGCGGGTGAGCAGTTCTTC	CASSGGLAGEQFF
TRBJ2-5	TRBV29-1	many	TRBD2	TGCAGCGTTGGAGGGTTAGCGGGAGGAGAGACCCAGTACTTC	CSVGGLAGGETQYF